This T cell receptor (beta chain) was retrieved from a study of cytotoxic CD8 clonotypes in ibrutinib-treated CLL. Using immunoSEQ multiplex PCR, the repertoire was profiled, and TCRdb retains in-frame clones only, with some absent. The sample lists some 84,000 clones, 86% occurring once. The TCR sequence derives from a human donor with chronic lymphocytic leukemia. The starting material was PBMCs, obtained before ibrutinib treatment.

This CDR3 reads CAWRGGGRYNEQFF. In DNA, the CDR3 is TGTGCCTGGAGGGGGGGAGGCCGTTACAATGAGCAGTTCTTC. The V and J genes are TRBV30 and TRBJ2-1; weak D call: TRBD2 (6 bases). The V end was cut by 3 bases, the J end by 4 bases, with 13 bases between. CDR1 is GTSNPN and CDR2 is SVGIG in the germline V gene (reference sequence). This CDR3 contains 14 residues.